This TCR beta chain was obtained from a study of cytomegalovirus exposure and HLA in healthy donors. General study points: Later genetic work tied a missense DCLRE1C variant to beta-chain V and J trimming. Data from an earlier analysis indicated that most TCR beta V segments were productive either about 87% or about 30% of the time.

J lost 6 bases, V lost 2 bases, and 3 bases had no gene match. Looked up from germline, CDR1 is SGHVS and CDR2 is FQNEAQ. The CDR3 is made up of 15 amino acids. 13 Jbeta primers and 60 Vbeta primers were used for the PCR. In the study's own analysis: Per a later analysis, the number of unique TCR beta chains was 75 million to 90 million, of which 10 million to 11 million were shared. The repertoire was sequenced with immunoSEQ multiplex PCR; TCRdb's copy has only in-frame clones and lacks some. The D gene and trimming were derived from the DNA, and the V and J assignments and clone size from that table. The data hold over 200,000 clones, with almost 85% observed a single time. This clone occurred once. Its specificity is unknown. Donors sampled were nominally healthy, though unrecorded immune exposures were likely.

The TCR was taken from a woman aged 40 to 50 in good health and CMV-seronegative. The specimen was PBMCs. This chain uses TRBV7-8 with TRBJ2-3; 12 bases line up with TRBD2. In nucleotides, the CDR3 is TGTGCCAGCAGCTTAACTAGCGGGGGGATGGATACGCAGTATTTT. It yields the protein CASSLTSGGMDTQYF.